The next 3 T cell receptor beta chains were all read from a single sample in a study of vaccination effects on CD4 cells after COVID-19 (dated by TCRdb to between 2021 and 2024). Library preparation was by the immunoSEQ multiplex PCR assay. In TCRdb, the immuneACCESS table is reduced to in-frame sequences with V and J assigned. These tables do not hold every clone; where another copy was compared, an unresolved V gene accounts for under half, and the others remain unexplained. A total of approximately 30,000 clones appear in this sample, approximately 78% of them only once. The ten largest clonotypes hold about 1.6% of the sample. To identify antigen-specific CD4+ T cell clonotypes by their expansion, the ViraFEST assay first stimulated PBMC with viral peptide pools and then applied TCR sequencing. After more than 9 days of culture, CD4+ T cells were isolated with the EasySep CD4+ T cell isolation kit. Each participant received two doses of an mRNA SARS-CoV-2 vaccine, either BNT162b2 or mRNA-1273.

No cognate antigen is known for these TCRs. Sample: CD4+ T cells from PBMCs cultured with HCoV-NL63 spike peptides, taken after COVID-19 vaccination. The cell subset or site label here, explained by the study, means: HCoV-NL63 spike overlapping peptide pool stimulation. Source of these receptors: a human donor who received a COVID-19 vaccine. Some clones in this sample may be carry-over from other donors' samples.

The V and J genes are TRBV7-8 and TRBJ1-1; 12 bases agree with TRBD1. The CDR3 is 16 residues long. CDR1 and CDR2 from the germline V gene are SGHVS and FQNEAQ. J was trimmed by 6 bases and V by 5 bases; bases with no gene match: 10. The CDR3 protein is CASSLREGQGAAEAFF. The CDR3 nucleotides read TGTGCCAGCAGCCTGCGGGAGGGACAGGGGGCTGCTGAAGCTTTCTTT.

The chain employs TRBV5-4 and TRBJ2-1; 8 bases map to TRBD2. The length of the CDR3 is 15 residues. V shed 2 bases, J shed 4 bases, and the junction held 5 bases outside the gene matches. Germline V lookup: CDR1 SGHNT, CDR2 YYREEE (reference sequence). For the CDR3, the DNA is TGTGCCAGCAGCTTCCTACTAGCGGAATACAATGAGCAGTTCTTC. Its protein is CASSFLLAEYNEQFF.

This clone was observed a few times. The rearrangement links TRBV4-3 to TRBJ1-6; D is unresolved. Per the germline V gene, CDR1 is LGHNA and CDR2 is YSLEER. This CDR3 region has 13 residues. Trimming removed 0 bases at V and 9 bases at J, with 6 bases between. The DNA of the CDR3 is TGCGCCAGCAGCCAAGAAACGGTTTCACCCCTCCACTTT. Protein product: CASSQETVSPLHF.